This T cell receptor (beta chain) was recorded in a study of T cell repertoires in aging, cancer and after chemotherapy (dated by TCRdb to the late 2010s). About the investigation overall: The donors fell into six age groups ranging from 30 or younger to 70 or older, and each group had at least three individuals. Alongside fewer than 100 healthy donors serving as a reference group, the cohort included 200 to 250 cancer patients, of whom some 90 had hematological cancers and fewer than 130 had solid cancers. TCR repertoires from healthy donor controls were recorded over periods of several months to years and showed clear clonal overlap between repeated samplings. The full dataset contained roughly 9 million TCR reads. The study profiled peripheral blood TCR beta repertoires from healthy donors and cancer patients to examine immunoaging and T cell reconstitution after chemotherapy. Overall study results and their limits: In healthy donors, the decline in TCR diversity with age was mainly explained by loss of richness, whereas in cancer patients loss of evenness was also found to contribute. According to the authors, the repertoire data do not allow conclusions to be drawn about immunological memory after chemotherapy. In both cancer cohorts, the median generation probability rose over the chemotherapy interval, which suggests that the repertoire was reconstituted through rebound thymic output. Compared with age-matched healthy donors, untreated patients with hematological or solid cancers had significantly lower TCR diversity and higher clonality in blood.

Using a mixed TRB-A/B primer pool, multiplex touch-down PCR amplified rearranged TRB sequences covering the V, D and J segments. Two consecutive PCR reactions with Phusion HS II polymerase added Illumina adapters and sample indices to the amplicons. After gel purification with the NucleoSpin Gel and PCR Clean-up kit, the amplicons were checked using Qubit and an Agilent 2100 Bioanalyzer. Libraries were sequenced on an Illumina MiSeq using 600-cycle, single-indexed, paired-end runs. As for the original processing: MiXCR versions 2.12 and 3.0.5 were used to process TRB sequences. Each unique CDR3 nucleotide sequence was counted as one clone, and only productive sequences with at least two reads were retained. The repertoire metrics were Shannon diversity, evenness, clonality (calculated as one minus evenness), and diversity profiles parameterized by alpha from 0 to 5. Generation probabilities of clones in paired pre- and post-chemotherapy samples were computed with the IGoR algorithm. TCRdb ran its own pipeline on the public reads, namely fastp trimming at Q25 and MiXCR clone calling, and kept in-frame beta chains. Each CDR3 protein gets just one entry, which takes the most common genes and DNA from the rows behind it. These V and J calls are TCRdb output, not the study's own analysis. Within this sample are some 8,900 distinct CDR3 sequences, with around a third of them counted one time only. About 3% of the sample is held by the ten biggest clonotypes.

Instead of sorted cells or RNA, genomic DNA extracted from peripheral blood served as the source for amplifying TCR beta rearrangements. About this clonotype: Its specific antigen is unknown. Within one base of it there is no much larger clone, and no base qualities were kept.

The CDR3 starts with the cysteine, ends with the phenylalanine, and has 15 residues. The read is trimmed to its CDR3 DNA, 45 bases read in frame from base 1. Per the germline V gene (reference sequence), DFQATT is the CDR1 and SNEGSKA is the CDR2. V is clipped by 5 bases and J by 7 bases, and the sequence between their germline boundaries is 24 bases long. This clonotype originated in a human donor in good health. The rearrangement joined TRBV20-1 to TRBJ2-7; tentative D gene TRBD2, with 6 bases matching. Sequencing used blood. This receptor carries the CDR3 CSAPQIGTRDREQYF. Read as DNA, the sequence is TGCAGTGCTCCCCAGATCGGGACTCGCGATAGGGAGCAGTACTTC.